Presented here are 7 T cell receptor beta chains from one specimen sequenced in a study of blood T cell repertoires in COVID-19. Produced via immunoSEQ multiplex PCR; TCRdb's table is partial and in-frame only. Among fewer than 300,000 clones listed, more than 70% were seen once. The sequenced material came from peripheral blood. Receptors originate from a woman aged 18-29 years with acute or convalescent COVID-19.

The rearrangement joins TRBV12-3 or TRBV12-4 to TRBJ2-1; D not resolved. V was pared by 1 base and J by 7 bases, with 5 bases between. This CDR3 region has 12 residues. The CDR3 DNA follows: TGTGCCAGCAGTTTAGGACTGAATGAGCAGTTCTTC. It specifies CASSLGLNEQFF.

CDR3 residues: CASSQLRVGQGAYEQYF. CDR3 in DNA: TGTGCCAGCAGCCAGTTAAGGGTAGGACAGGGGGCCTACGAGCAGTACTTC. The V and J genes are TRBV3-1 (or the pseudogene TRBV3-2) and TRBJ2-7, with 10 bases fitting TRBD1. Germline loops: CDR1 LGHDT, CDR2 YNNKEL (reference sequence). This CDR3 is 17 amino acids long. Trimming at V came to 3 bases and at J to 2 bases, leaving 10 bases not matched to a gene.

V usage is TRBV27 and J usage is TRBJ2-1; 8 nucleotides match TRBD1. The length of the CDR3 is 19 residues. The ends lost 5 bases at V and 3 bases at J; junction bases unmatched: 18. CDR1 is MNHEY and CDR2 is SMNVEV in the germline V gene (reference sequence). The CDR3 DNA reads as TGTGCCAGCAGTCCCCGAAATACCAGGGGGCTCCCTCACTACAATGAGCAGTTCTTC. As protein: CASSPRNTRGLPHYNEQFF.

The gene calls are TRBV3-1 (or the pseudogene TRBV3-2) and TRBJ1-2, with D unresolved. Germline CDR1 LGHDT, CDR2 YNNKEL (reference sequence). CDR3 length equals 13 residues. The V end was cut by 5 bases, the J end by 5 bases, with 12 bases between. The CDR3 loop reads CASSKEYGYGYTF. CDR3 bases: TGTGCCAGCAGCAAGGAGTACGGATATGGCTACACCTTC.

This chain connects TRBV27 to TRBJ1-5; D gene unclear. Germline CDR1 reads MNHEY; CDR2 reads SMNVEV (reference sequence). CDR3 length: 15 amino acids. V lost 2 bases and J lost 5, with 13 bases in between. The CDR3 DNA reads as TGTGCCAGCAGTTTACAAGGAGTGATCCATCAGCCCCAGCATTTT. Translated, it gives CASSLQGVIHQPQHF.

This rearrangement joins TRBV29-1 to TRBJ1-3; 7 bases align to TRBD1. CDR1 and CDR2 (germline): SQVTM, ANQGSEA. The trim removed 4 bases at V and 3 bases at J, leaving 6 bases unmatched. The CDR3 sequence is 14 residues long. The DNA for the CDR3 is TGCAGCGTTGCGGGGGACAGACTTGGAAACACCATATATTTT. This sequence encodes CSVAGDRLGNTIYF.

The chain links TRBV5-1 to TRBJ2-1; 10 nucleotides align to TRBD2. The CDR3 sequence is 18 residues long. Germline V lookup: CDR1 SGHRS, CDR2 YFSETQ. After removal of 3 bases from V and 1 base from J, the junction contained 10 bases not matched to a gene. CDR3 residues: CASSWSASGSISYNEQFF. The CDR3 DNA reads TGCGCCAGCAGCTGGTCGGCTAGCGGGAGTATTTCCTACAATGAGCAGTTCTTC.